This T cell receptor (beta chain) came from a study of T cells in Graves' hyperthyroidism and ophthalmopathy. Template material for amplifying TCR beta CDR3 regions consisted of RNA transcripts. An initial round of RT-PCR targeting the TCR CDR3 relied on the HTBI primer set. From the multiplex PCR reads, TCRdb called clonotypes with MiXCR, one entry per CDR3 protein. The sample carries around 100,000 distinct CDR3 sequences, about 50% recorded once. Comments on this clonotype: Relative to the germline gene, one junction end is altered; a read error may explain this.

Germline CDR1 reads WSHSY; CDR2 reads SAAADI. This CDR3 contains 13 residues. The origin of this receptor is a man aged 35 to 55 with Graves' hyperthyroidism. The sample comprised blood. This sequence joins TRBV10-2 and TRBJ1-1, with a weak D call TRBD1 (5 bases). DNA of the CDR3: TGCGTCAGCAGTGGGGGGATGGGAACTGAAGCCTTCTTT. Translation gives CVSSGGMGTEAFF.